Each of the 11 T cell receptor beta chains below was sequenced from the same sample in a study of PD-1 blockade in classical Hodgkin lymphoma. Time point reported: cycle 4 day 1 (C4D1), after less than seven weeks of nivolumab. Relapses following autologous stem cell transplantation were seen in all patients, with brentuximab vedotin exposure varying. Sequencing was performed with immunoSEQ multiplex PCR; in TCRdb, only in-frame clones are kept and a portion is missing. The data contain approximately 100,000 clones, 75% to 85% of them singletons. Specimen: peripheral blood mononuclear cells (PBMCs), collected before the fourth cycle of nivolumab. The receptors here all came from a human donor with classical Hodgkin lymphoma.

Only a few counts were recorded for this clone. The rearrangement joins TRBV19 to TRBJ1-2, with D possibly being TRBD1 (6 bases). Trimming cost V 8 bases and J 4 bases, with 17 bases left between them. CDR1 is LNHDA and CDR2 is SQIVND in the germline V gene (reference sequence). The CDR3 extends over 14 amino acids. This chain's CDR3 is CASGPQGRAYGYTF. CDR3 DNA sequence: TGTGCCAGTGGCCCACAGGGACGGGCCTATGGCTACACCTTC.

The chain has TRBV18 and TRBJ1-1; unclear D gene. CDR1 KGHSH and CDR2 LQKENI come from the germline V gene. The V end was cut by 2 bases, the J end by 11 bases, with 21 bases between. The CDR3 totals 15 residues. In nucleotides, the CDR3 is TGTGCCAGCTCACCATCGGGCAGCTTGGAAATGGGTGCTTTCTTT. This sequence encodes CASSPSGSLEMGAFF.

In this sample, this clone turned up a few times. The genes are TRBV4-3 and TRBJ2-2; TRBD1 or TRBD2 may be the D gene (5 bases each). V lost 0 bases and J lost 5, with 16 bases in between. This CDR3 has 17 amino acids. The germline gives CDR1 LGHNA, CDR2 YSLEER. The CDR3 DNA follows: TGCGCCAGCAGCCAAGATTCAACAGGTCGAGGGACCGGGGAGCTGTTTTTT. Translating gives CASSQDSTGRGTGELFF.

CDR3 in amino acids: CASSPQVADQPQHF. CDR3 coding DNA: TGTGCCAGCTCACCCCAGGTGGCCGATCAGCCCCAGCATTTT. V usage is TRBV18 and J usage is TRBJ1-5, with unresolved D. Germline-derived CDR1 and CDR2 are KGHSH and LQKENI. The CDR3 covers 14 residues. V gave up 3 bases and J gave up 5 bases, with 11 bases separating them.

J is TRBJ2-1 and V is TRBV6-1; D might be TRBD2 (6 bases). V lost 2 bases to trimming and J lost 6 bases, with 14 bases between them. Per germline, CDR1 MNHNS and CDR2 SASEGT. There are 15 residues in the CDR3. CDR3 coding DNA: TGTGCCAGCAGTGAACAACTAGCATCCGTCAATGAGCAGTTCTTC. Its translation is CASSEQLASVNEQFF.

This clone was counted a few times. This rearrangement joins TRBV4-1 to TRBJ1-2; TRBD1 matches at 8 bases. Germline V gives CDR1 MGHRA, CDR2 YSYEKL. Trimming took 1 base from V and 5 from J; bases not matched to a gene: 3. This CDR3 has 14 amino acids. The CDR3 bases are TGCGCCAGCAGCCAAGGGGGACAGGTTTATGGCTACACCTTC. It translates to CASSQGGQVYGYTF.

J is TRBJ2-2 and V is TRBV28; 9 bases fit TRBD1. Germline values: CDR1 MDHEN, CDR2 SYDVKM. With V trimmed by 6 bases and J by 6 bases, 8 bases remained unmatched. This CDR3 has 15 amino acids. The CDR3 reads CASRDRTGAAGELFF. The CDR3 bases are TGTGCCAGCAGGGATAGGACAGGGGCCGCCGGGGAGCTGTTTTTT.

V usage is TRBV30 and J usage is TRBJ1-2; 9 positions match TRBD1. This CDR3 spans 12 amino acids. Germline trimming cut 6 bases from V and 8 bases from J; bases unmatched to any gene: 7. Germline lookup yields CDR1 GTSNPN and CDR2 SVGIG (reference sequence). The CDR3 protein is CACPGQGSGYTF. CDR3 DNA sequence: TGTGCCTGTCCGGGACAGGGTAGCGGCTACACCTTC.

This clone is a singleton in its sample. V usage is TRBV9 and J usage is TRBJ2-1; 7 positions agree with TRBD2. Trimming removed 7 bases from V and 4 bases from J; junction bases left unmatched: 11. Germline V gives CDR1 SGDLS, CDR2 YYNGEE. The CDR3 totals 15 residues. The CDR3 coding sequence is TGTGCCAGCTCGGAACAGACTAGCCGTTACAATGAGCAGTTCTTC. It translates to CASSEQTSRYNEQFF.

The chain carries TRBV5-1 and TRBJ2-1; 14 nucleotides align to TRBD2. V was clipped by 4 bases and J by 9 bases; unmatched bases: 6. This CDR3 comprises 15 residues. Looked up from germline, CDR1 is SGHRS and CDR2 is YFSETQ. The CDR3 spells CASSAGTSGSGEQFF. The DNA of the CDR3 is TGCGCCAGCAGCGCGGGGACTAGCGGGAGTGGTGAGCAGTTCTTC.

The CDR3 here is CASSSGMISKNIQYF. As DNA, the CDR3 is TGTGCCAGCAGTTCGGGGATGATATCCAAAAACATTCAGTACTTC. The V gene is TRBV27, the J gene TRBJ2-4; D is possibly TRBD2 (5 bases). Trimming removed 4 bases from V and 2 bases from J, with 12 bases in between. In germline, CDR1 is MNHEY, CDR2 SMNVEV (reference sequence). The CDR3 extends over 15 amino acids.